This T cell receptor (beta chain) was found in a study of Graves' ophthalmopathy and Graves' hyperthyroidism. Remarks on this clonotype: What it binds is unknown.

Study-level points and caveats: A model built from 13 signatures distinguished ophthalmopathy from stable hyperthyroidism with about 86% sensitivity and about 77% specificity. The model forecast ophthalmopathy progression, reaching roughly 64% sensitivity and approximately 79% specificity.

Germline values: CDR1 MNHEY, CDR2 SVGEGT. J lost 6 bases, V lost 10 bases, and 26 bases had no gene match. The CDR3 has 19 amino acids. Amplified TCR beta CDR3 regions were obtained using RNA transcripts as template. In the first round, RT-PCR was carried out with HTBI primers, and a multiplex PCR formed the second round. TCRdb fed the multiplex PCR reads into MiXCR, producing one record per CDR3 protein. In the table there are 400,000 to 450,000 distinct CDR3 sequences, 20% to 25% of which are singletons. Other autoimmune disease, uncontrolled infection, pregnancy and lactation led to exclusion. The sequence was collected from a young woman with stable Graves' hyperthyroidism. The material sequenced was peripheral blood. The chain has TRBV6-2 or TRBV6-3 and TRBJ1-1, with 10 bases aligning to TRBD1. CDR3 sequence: CATTPFLERPGQGLSEAFF. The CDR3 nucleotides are TGTGCCACCACTCCCTTCCTCGAGAGGCCGGGACAGGGGCTCTCTGAAGCTTTCTTT.